This T cell receptor beta chain was profiled in a study of radiotherapy plus CTLA-4 blockade in lung cancer. Of note for this clone: The junction differs from germline at one of its ends, possibly a read error. The sample carries other DNA sequences with the same CDR3.

The protocol was immunoSEQ multiplex PCR, while the TCRdb copy is restricted to in-frame clones and leaves out a portion. The data contain 27,000 or so clones, approximately 77% of them singletons. Germline V gene sequence: CDR1 SGHRS, CDR2 YFSETQ. This CDR3 region has 16 residues. The gene calls are TRBV5-1 and TRBJ2-5, with 7 bases that match TRBD2. This clonotype originated in a human donor with non-small cell lung cancer that progressed on radiotherapy plus ipilimumab. Sample: peripheral blood, taken from a patient treated with radiotherapy plus ipilimumab. The CDR3 is CASTLGGGRREETQYF. The DNA for the CDR3 is TGCGCCAGCACCTTGGGAGGCGGGAGAAGAGAAGAGACCCAGTACTTC.